A selection of T cell receptor beta chains follows, all from one sample in a study of Tregs in tolerant kidney transplant recipients. Sequencing was performed with immunoSEQ multiplex PCR; in TCRdb, only in-frame clones are kept and a portion is missing. The table includes roughly 250,000 clones, about 86% detected once. Sequenced input: CD4+ T cells from blood. Every receptor here comes from a human donor in good health. The CDR3 runs from the conserved cysteine through the conserved F or W. The D gene is left open where the match is weak. Some rows mark clone size as missing; the rest say once, few, many or name a class of expanded clone.

J gene	V gene	D gene	clone size	CDR3 DNA	CDR3 protein
TRBJ2-7	TRBV5-1	TRBD1	-	TGCGCCAGCAGCTTGTCGGGACAGCCCTATGAGCAGTACTTC	CASSLSGQPYEQYF
TRBJ2-7	TRBV5-4	TRBD1	-	TGTGCCAGCAGTTCTGTGGGACAGGGGTCCTACGAGCAGTACTTC	CASSSVGQGSYEQYF
TRBJ1-5	TRBV10-3	-	once	TGTGCCATCAGTGTTGACAGAGTGGGCAATCAGCCCCAGCATTTT	CAISVDRVGNQPQHF
TRBJ2-5	TRBV5-4	-	once	TGTGCCAGCAGCTTGAGGGCTATTCAAGAGACCCAGTACTTC	CASSLRAIQETQYF
TRBJ1-2	TRBV15	-	-	TGTGCCACCAGCATGGGAATCAACTATGGCTACACCTTC	CATSMGINYGYTF
TRBJ2-5	TRBV2	-	-	TGTGCCAGCACGCAATTCCAAGAGACCCAGTACTTC	CASTQFQETQYF
TRBJ2-7	TRBV7-9	-	-	TGTGCCAGCAGCCTCCCGGGGGCAGGCAGCATCTACGAGCAGTACTTC	CASSLPGAGSIYEQYF
TRBJ2-2	TRBV6-6	-	-	TGTGCCAGCGGCGAGACAGGTCACACCGGGGAGCTGTTTTTT	CASGETGHTGELFF
TRBJ1-5	TRBV2	-	-	TGTGCCAGCAGTGGCGAGGTGAATCAGCCCCAGCATTTT	CASSGEVNQPQHF
TRBJ1-4	TRBV19	TRBD1	-	TGTGCCAGTAGTTCTGGGACAGGGGCGCGAGGGGAAAAACTGTTTTTT	CASSSGTGARGEKLFF
TRBJ1-2	TRBV6-5	-	-	TGTGCCAGCAGAACAGGCGCGGCTGGCTACACCTTC	CASRTGAAGYTF
TRBJ2-7	TRBV6-1	-	-	TGTGCCAGCAGTGAGCAGGGACGCGCCTACGAGCAGTACTTC	CASSEQGRAYEQYF
TRBJ1-5	TRBV6-5	-	once	TGTGCCAGCAGTTACGACCGGGGGGGAAATCAGCCCCAGCATTTT	CASSYDRGGNQPQHF
TRBJ1-2	TRBV6-5	-	-	TGTGCCAGCAGTTACTCGAACGCCGGCTCTGGCTACACCTTC	CASSYSNAGSGYTF
TRBJ1-2	TRBV7-9	TRBD1	-	TGTGCCAGCAGCTTAACAGACAGGGGATCAGGCTACACCTTC	CASSLTDRGSGYTF
TRBJ2-1	TRBV11-3	-	-	TGTGCCAGCAGCTTACGGGGGACCCCGTCCTACAATGAGCAGTTCTTC	CASSLRGTPSYNEQFF
TRBJ1-1	TRBV7-2	TRBD1	-	TGTGCCAGCAGCTTAGGGACAGGGAGAATGGCTTTCTTT	CASSLGTGRMAFF
TRBJ2-7	TRBV6-1	TRBD1	-	TGTGCCAGCAGTACGGGACAGGGGCCGACCTACGAGCAGTACTTC	CASSTGQGPTYEQYF
TRBJ1-2	TRBV7-2	TRBD1	-	TGTGCCAGCAGCTTCCAACAGGGGGCTGGCTATGGCTACACCTTC	CASSFQQGAGYGYTF
TRBJ2-1	TRBV18	-	-	TGTGCCAGCTCCCGTCCTTCGGACGTGGATAAAAATGAGCAGTTCTTC	CASSRPSDVDKNEQFF
TRBJ2-3	TRBV19	-	-	TGTGCCAGTAGTGTACAGGGATCAGATACGCAGTATTTT	CASSVQGSDTQYF
TRBJ1-1	TRBV5-4	-	-	TGTGCCAGCAGCACTGACGGGAACACTGAAGCTTTCTTT	CASSTDGNTEAFF
TRBJ1-4	TRBV5-5	-	-	TGTGCCAGCAGCTTGGGGGGCGTCACTAATGAAAAACTGTTTTTT	CASSLGGVTNEKLFF
TRBJ1-5	TRBV4-1	-	-	TGCGCCAGCAGCCAAGATTGGGGGTTCAATCAGCCCCAGCATTTT	CASSQDWGFNQPQHF
TRBJ2-2	TRBV6-5	-	-	TGTGCCAGCAGTTACCGCAGGAGACCGAACACCGGGGAGCTGTTTTTT	CASSYRRRPNTGELFF
TRBJ2-3	TRBV7-8	-	once	TGTGCCAGCAGCTTAAATACAGGGCGGTCTAGCACAGATACGCAGTATTTT	CASSLNTGRSSTDTQYF
TRBJ2-6	TRBV7-8	-	-	TGTGCCAGCAGCTTAGTGGCAGCCTCTGGGGCCAACGTCCTGACTTTC	CASSLVAASGANVLTF